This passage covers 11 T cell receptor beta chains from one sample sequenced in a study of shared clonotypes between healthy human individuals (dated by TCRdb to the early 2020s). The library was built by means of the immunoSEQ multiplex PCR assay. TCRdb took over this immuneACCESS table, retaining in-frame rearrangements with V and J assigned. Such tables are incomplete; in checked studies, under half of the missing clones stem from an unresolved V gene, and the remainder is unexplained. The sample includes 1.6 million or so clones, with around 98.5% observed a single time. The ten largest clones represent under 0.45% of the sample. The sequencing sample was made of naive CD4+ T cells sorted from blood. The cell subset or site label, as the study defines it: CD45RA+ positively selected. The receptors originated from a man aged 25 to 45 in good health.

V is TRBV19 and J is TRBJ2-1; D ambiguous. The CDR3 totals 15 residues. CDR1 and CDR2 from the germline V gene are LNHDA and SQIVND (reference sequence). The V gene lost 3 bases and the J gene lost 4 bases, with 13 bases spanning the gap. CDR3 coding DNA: TGTGCCAGTAGTATTCGCGCGGATCCGTACAATGAGCAGTTCTTC. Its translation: CASSIRADPYNEQFF.

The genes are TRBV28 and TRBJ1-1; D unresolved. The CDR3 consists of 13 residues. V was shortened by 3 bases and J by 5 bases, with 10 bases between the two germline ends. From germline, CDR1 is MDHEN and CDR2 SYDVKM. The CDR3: CASSLGRRTEAFF. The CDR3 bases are TGTGCCAGCAGTTTGGGTCGGAGGACTGAAGCTTTCTTT.

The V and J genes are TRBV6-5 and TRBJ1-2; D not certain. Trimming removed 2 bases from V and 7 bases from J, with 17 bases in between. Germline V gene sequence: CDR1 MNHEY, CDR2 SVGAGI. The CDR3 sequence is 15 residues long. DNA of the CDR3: TGTGCCAGCAGTTACGCAGGACTCGGAGTGGGTGGCTACACCTTC. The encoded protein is CASSYAGLGVGGYTF.

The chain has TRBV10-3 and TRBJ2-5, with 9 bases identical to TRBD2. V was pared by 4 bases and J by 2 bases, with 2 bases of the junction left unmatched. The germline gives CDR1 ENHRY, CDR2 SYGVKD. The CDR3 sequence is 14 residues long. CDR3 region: CAISVTSGQETQYF. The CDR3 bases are TGTGCCATCAGTGTGACTAGCGGTCAAGAGACCCAGTACTTC.

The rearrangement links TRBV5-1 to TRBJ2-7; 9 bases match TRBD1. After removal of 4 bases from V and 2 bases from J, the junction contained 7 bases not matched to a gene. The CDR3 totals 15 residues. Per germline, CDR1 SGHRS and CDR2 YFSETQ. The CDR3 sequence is CASSHKGTGPYEQYF. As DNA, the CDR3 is TGCGCCAGCAGCCACAAAGGGACAGGGCCCTACGAGCAGTACTTC.

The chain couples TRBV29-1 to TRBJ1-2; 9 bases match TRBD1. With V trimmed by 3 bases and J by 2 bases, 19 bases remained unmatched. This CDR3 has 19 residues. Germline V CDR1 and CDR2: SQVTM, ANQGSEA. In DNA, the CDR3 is TGCAGCGTTGACCGGTTGGGGGGACAGGGAAGACAGGCGAACTATGGCTACACCTTC. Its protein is CSVDRLGGQGRQANYGYTF.

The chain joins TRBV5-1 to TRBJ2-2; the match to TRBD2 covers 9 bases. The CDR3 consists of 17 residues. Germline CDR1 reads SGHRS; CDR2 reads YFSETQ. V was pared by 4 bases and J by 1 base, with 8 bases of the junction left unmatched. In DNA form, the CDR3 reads TGCGCCAGCAGCCCCCGGGCTAGCGGGATGAACACCGGGGAGCTGTTTTTT. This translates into CASSPRASGMNTGELFF.

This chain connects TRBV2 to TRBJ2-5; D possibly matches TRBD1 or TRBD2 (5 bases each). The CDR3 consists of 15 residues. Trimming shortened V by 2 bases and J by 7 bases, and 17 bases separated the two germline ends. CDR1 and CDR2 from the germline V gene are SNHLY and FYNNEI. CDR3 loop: CASSERGTQLLTQYF. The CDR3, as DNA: TGTGCCAGCAGTGAACGTGGGACCCAGCTTTTGACCCAGTACTTC.

DNA of the CDR3: TGTGCCAGCAGCCCTATCGGGGGCGCGACTGAAGCTTTCTTT. The encoded protein is CASSPIGGATEAFF. The V call is TRBV9, the J call TRBJ1-1, with D possibly TRBD1 on 6 matching bases. Germline V gives CDR1 SGDLS, CDR2 YYNGEE. The CDR3 is made up of 14 amino acids. Trimming took 4 bases from V and 5 from J, leaving 15 bases between them.

The CDR3 spells CASSSTSGSFGLGEQYF. CDR3 sequence (DNA): TGTGCCAGCAGTAGCACTAGCGGGAGTTTTGGGCTCGGCGAGCAGTACTTC. The rearrangement uses TRBV28 and TRBJ2-7; 11 bases line up with TRBD2. V dropped 5 bases and J dropped 6; count of bases not matched to a gene: 15. This CDR3 comprises 17 residues. The V gene's germline CDR1 is MDHEN and CDR2 SYDVKM.

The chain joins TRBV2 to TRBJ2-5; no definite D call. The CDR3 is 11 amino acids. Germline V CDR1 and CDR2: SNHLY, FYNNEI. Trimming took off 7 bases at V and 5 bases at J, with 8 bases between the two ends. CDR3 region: CASTRMETQYF. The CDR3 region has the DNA TGTGCCAGCACTAGGATGGAGACCCAGTACTTC.